Following are 17 T cell receptor beta chains from one sample sequenced in a study. MiXCR, run by TCRdb on the RT-PCR reads, gives a single entry per CDR3 protein. The sample has 650,000 to 800,000 distinct CDR3 sequences, 13% to 15% seen once; the top ten hold 3% to 4.5%. Input material: memory CD4+ T cells from blood. These receptors all come from a female donor in good health, serving as a healthy control.

This clonotype appeared a few times. The chain combines TRBV9 with TRBJ2-3; a weak D match, TRBD2 (6 bases). Germline V lookup: CDR1 SGDLS, CDR2 YYNGEE. V lost 3 bases and J 0 bases, leaving 8 bases between the germline ends. This CDR3 is built from 14 residues. The DNA for the CDR3 is TGTGCCAGCAGCGGGGGGGACAGCACAGATACGCAGTATTTT. It codes for CASSGGDSTDTQYF.

The rearrangement joins TRBV6-1 to TRBJ2-5; TRBD1 matches at 10 bases. V trimming: 1 base; J trimming: 5 bases; junction bases outside the gene matches: 1. Germline V CDR1 and CDR2: MNHNS, SASEGT. CDR3 length: 14 residues. CDR3 DNA: TGTGCCAGCAGTGAAGGGACAGGGGGGGAGACCCAGTACTTC. As protein: CASSEGTGGETQYF.

Comment on this clonotype: A much larger clone differs by one base, so this may be a read error. The chain joins TRBV20-1 to TRBJ2-7; TRBD1 is a possible D gene (6 bases). The germline gives CDR1 DFQATT, CDR2 SNEGSKA (reference sequence). The CDR3 covers 15 residues. The CDR3 DNA is TGCAATGTCGTTCCCCCTTGGCAGGGGTCCTACGAGCAGTACTTC. This sequence encodes CNVVPPWQGSYEQYF.

This clonotype was picked up many times. The germline gene is not matched at one end of the junction; a read error may be the cause. The chain employs TRBV5-1 and TRBJ2-6, with D possibly matching TRBD1 (5 bases). This CDR3 is 16 amino acids long. CDR1 is SGHRS, CDR2 YFSETQ, per germline. CDR3 region: CASSLIQGSGTNVLTF. DNA for the CDR3: TGCGCCAGCAGCTTAATCCAGGGTTCTGGGACCAACGTCCTGACTTTC. Full variable domain (outside the CDR3, taken from reference TRBV5-1 and TRBJ2-6): KAGVTQTPRYLIKTRGQQVTLSCSPISGHRSVSWYQQTPGQGLQFLFEYFSETQRNKGNFPGRFSGRQFSNSRSEMNVSTLELGDSALYLCASSLIQGSGTNVLTFGAGSRLTVL.

This clonotype was picked up a small number of times. The V and J genes are TRBV11-3 and TRBJ2-1; D unclear. The CDR3 runs 14 residues. V was cut by 0 bases and J by 8 bases, with 11 bases left in between. CDR1 and CDR2 (germline): SGHNT, YENEEA. CDR3 region: CASSLDRVSDEQFF. In nucleotides, the CDR3 is TGTGCCAGCAGCTTAGATCGAGTCAGCGATGAGCAGTTCTTC.

The sample holds a few counts of this clonotype. V usage is TRBV5-1 and J usage is TRBJ2-1; D is perhaps TRBD1 (5 bases). From germline, CDR1 is SGHRS and CDR2 YFSETQ. The CDR3 extends over 13 amino acids. V was clipped by 6 bases and J by 2 bases, with 9 bases between them. The CDR3 DNA reads TGCGCCAGCACTATGGACACCTACAATGAGCAGTTCTTC. Translating gives CASTMDTYNEQFF.

This clonotype was counted many times. The J gene is TRBJ2-6, the V gene TRBV5-5; TRBD1 is a possible D gene (7 bases). Germline values: CDR1 SGHKS, CDR2 YYEKEE (reference sequence). Trimming cost V 4 bases and J 1 base, with 12 bases left between them. CDR3 size: 16 residues. This CDR3 reads CASSQSGGSGANVLTF. In DNA, the CDR3 is TGTGCCAGCAGCCAGTCAGGGGGGTCTGGGGCCAACGTCCTGACTTTC. Filled out from reference TRBV5-5 and TRBJ2-6, the complete variable domain reads DAGVTQSPTHLIKTRGQQVTLRCSPISGHKSVSWYQQVLGQGPQFIFQYYEKEERGRGNFPDRFSARQFPNYSSELNVNALLLGDSALYLCASSQSGGSGANVLTFGAGSRLTVL.

In this sample, this clonotype turned up many times. The chain employs TRBV5-6 and TRBJ2-1; 10 positions match TRBD2. After removal of 1 base from V and 0 bases from J, the junction contained 7 bases not matched to a gene. CDR1 and CDR2 from the germline V gene are SGHDT and YYEEEE. CDR3 length equals 18 residues. In DNA form, the CDR3 reads TGTGCCAGCAGCTTGCTAGCGGGAGCCCGGAGCTCCTACAATGAGCAGTTCTTC. Protein product: CASSLLAGARSSYNEQFF.

This clonotype was detected many times. CDR3 loop: CAWSGGRNQPQHF. Here the CDR3 DNA reads TGTGCCTGGAGTGGGGGAAGGAATCAGCCCCAGCATTTT. The rearrangement links TRBV30 to TRBJ1-5; unclear D gene. Trimming pared 1 base from V and 4 bases from J, leaving 8 bases between. There are 13 residues in the CDR3. CDR1 and CDR2 (germline): GTSNPN, SVGIG (reference sequence).

This clonotype has just a few counts. The chain links TRBV6-1 to TRBJ2-7; D gene ambiguous. From germline, CDR1 is MNHNS and CDR2 SASEGT. Trimming cost V 3 bases and J 4 bases, with 10 bases left between them. This CDR3 region has 13 residues. CDR3 sequence reads: CASSDAHLYEQYF. For the CDR3, the DNA is TGTGCCAGCAGTGATGCCCATTTATACGAGCAGTACTTC.

This clonotype was observed a handful of times. The chain joins TRBV11-2 to TRBJ1-6; 9 bases align to TRBD1. Germline CDR1 reads SGHAT; CDR2 reads FQNNGV. V lost 5 bases to trimming and J lost 10 bases; unmatched junction nucleotides: 9. CDR3 length: 15 amino acids. Written as DNA, the CDR3 is TGTGCCAGCAGCGGACCCGGGACAGGGCGGTCACCCCTCCACTTT. Translation gives CASSGPGTGRSPLHF.

V is TRBV20-1 and J is TRBJ1-1; 10 bases line up with TRBD1. From germline, CDR1 is DFQATT and CDR2 SNEGSKA (reference sequence). The CDR3 totals 16 residues. V shed 5 bases, J shed 4 bases, and the junction held 13 bases outside the gene matches. DNA of the CDR3: TGCAGTGCTTCAGGGACAGGGGATTCATGGGGCACTGAAGCTTTCTTT. Protein product: CSASGTGDSWGTEAFF.

This clonotype was seen a few times. The rearrangement links TRBV13 to TRBJ2-3; possible D gene TRBD2, 6 bases. Germline V gene lookup returns CDR1 PRHDT and CDR2 FYEKMQ (reference sequence). Trimming took 10 bases from V and 5 from J, leaving 7 bases between them. The CDR3 is 10 residues long. The CDR3, as DNA: TGTGCCATCGGGGGAGATACGCAGTATTTT. Its protein is CAIGGDTQYF. Using reference TRBV13 and TRBJ2-3 for the parts outside the CDR3, the full variable domain is AAGVIQSPRHLIKEKRETATLKCYPIPRHDTVYWYQQGPGQDPQFLISFYEKMQSDKGSIPDRFSAQQFSDYHSELNMSSLELGDSALYFCAIGGDTQYFGPGTRLTVL.

The sample holds many counts of this clonotype. The chain links TRBV10-3 to TRBJ2-7, with D possibly TRBD2 on 6 matching bases. Between the trimmed V and J ends, which lost 4 bases and 5 bases, there was a span of 12 bases. Germline loops: CDR1 ENHRY, CDR2 SYGVKD. The CDR3 length is 13 residues. The CDR3: CAISVGSGDEQYF. CDR3 nucleotide sequence: TGTGCCATCAGTGTCGGGTCGGGGGACGAGCAGTACTTC.

This clonotype came up a few times. The chain employs TRBV5-8 and TRBJ2-5; D is ambiguous. The germline gives CDR1 SGHTS, CDR2 YDEGEE. Deletions cut 6 bases from V and 1 base from J, with 10 bases between. CDR3 size: 13 residues. The CDR3: CASNSRLQETQYF. In nucleotides, the CDR3 is TGTGCCAGCAACAGTCGACTCCAAGAGACCCAGTACTTC.

CDR3: CASNRNTGELFF. As DNA, the CDR3 is TGTGCCAGCAACCGAAACACCGGGGAGCTGTTTTTT. The chain recombines TRBV12-3 or TRBV12-4 with TRBJ2-2, with D unresolved. The CDR3 runs to 12 residues. The V end lost 7 bases, the J end lost 2 bases, and 5 bases lay between the germline ends.

This clonotype has only one observation. The chain recombines TRBV7-2 with TRBJ2-2, with TRBD2 identical over 12 bases. The V and J ends lost 10 bases and 5 bases, in that order; junction bases with no gene match: 11. CDR3 size: 16 residues. Germline V gene data show CDR1 as SGHTA and CDR2 as FQGNSA. CDR3 nucleotides: TGTGCCATCCCCCTAGCGGGAGGGTCGAGGACCGGGGAGCTGTTTTTT. It yields the protein CAIPLAGGSRTGELFF.